One and the same sample provided the 17 T cell receptor beta chains below, sequenced in a study of T cell responses to AZD1222 COVID-19 vaccine (dated by TCRdb to the early 2020s). Receptor libraries were prepared by the immunoSEQ multiplex PCR assay. The immuneACCESS repertoire file appears here via TCRdb, limited to in-frame rearrangements. These files lack a portion of the clones; in checked studies, under half of the deficit traces to unresolved V genes, and the cause of the others is not known. The sample records 95,000 to 150,000 clones, roughly nine tenths of which are singletons. Approximately 9.2% of the sample comes from the top ten. The time point label for this specimen denotes: baseline before first vaccination. Sample: peripheral blood, taken on day 0 of AZD1222 vaccination. The receptors derive from an adult in good health.

The chain uses TRBV29-1 and TRBJ2-1, with D tentatively TRBD1 (6 bases). Between the trimmed V and J ends, which lost 5 bases and 4 bases, there was a span of 15 bases. This CDR3 has 14 residues. Germline CDR1 is SQVTM and CDR2 is ANQGSEA. The CDR3 DNA follows: TGCAGCGTTTACGGACAGCGACTATACAATGAGCAGTTCTTC. It specifies CSVYGQRLYNEQFF.

The chain uses TRBV4-3 and TRBJ2-1, with 11 bases identical to TRBD2. Trimming took 2 bases from V and 3 from J; bases not matched to a gene: 9. The CDR3 has 18 amino acids. CDR1 and CDR2 (germline): LGHNA, YSLEER. The DNA for the CDR3 is TGCGCCAGCAGCCAAATGGTAGCGGGAGGGAGGTTCTACAATGAGCAGTTCTTC. It translates to CASSQMVAGGRFYNEQFF.

The rearrangement joins TRBV5-6 to TRBJ2-2; 10 bases agree with TRBD1. Germline V lookup: CDR1 SGHDT, CDR2 YYEEEE. This CDR3 has 16 residues. J gave up 2 bases and V 6 bases, and 7 bases lay outside the gene matches. The CDR3 loop reads CASTEDRGVNTGELFF. CDR3 in DNA: TGTGCCAGCACGGAGGACAGGGGGGTCAACACCGGGGAGCTGTTTTTT. Combining the CDR3 with reference TRBV5-6 and TRBJ2-2 gives the whole variable domain DAGVTQSPTHLIKTRGQQVTLRCSPKSGHDTVSWYQQALGQGPQFIFQYYEEEERQRGNFPDRFSGHQFPNYSSELNVNALLLGDSALYLCASTEDRGVNTGELFFGEGSRLTVL.

This chain uses TRBV23-1 with TRBJ2-7, with D perhaps matching TRBD1 (5 bases). TRBV23-1 is designated an ORF whose function remains uncertain. The CDR3 is 15 residues long. V lost 0 bases to trimming and J lost 5 bases, with 14 bases between them. In DNA, the CDR3 is TGCGCCAGCAGTCAATCGTTACAGGACCCTAACGAGCAGTACTTC. This sequence encodes CASSQSLQDPNEQYF.

The rearrangement joins TRBV5-1 to TRBJ2-5; 11 positions agree with TRBD2. Trimming took 4 bases from V and 5 from J; bases not matched to a gene: 10. The germline V gene encodes CDR1 SGHRS and CDR2 YFSETQ. This CDR3 has 16 amino acids. This CDR3 reads CASSLGGTSGRETQYF. In DNA, the CDR3 is TGCGCCAGCAGCCTGGGGGGGACTAGCGGACGGGAGACCCAGTACTTC.

In its sample, this clone was seen once. The chain combines TRBV19 with TRBJ2-2; D uncertain. The CDR3 has 15 amino acids. The V end lost 3 bases, the J end lost 2 bases, and 10 bases lay between the germline ends. Germline loops: CDR1 LNHDA, CDR2 SQIVND (reference sequence). CDR3 coding DNA: TGTGCCAGTAGTATCCCACGAGACAACACCGGGGAGCTGTTTTTT. This encodes CASSIPRDNTGELFF. Based on the CDR3 plus reference TRBV19 and TRBJ2-2, the full variable domain is DGGITQSPKYLFRKEGQNVTLSCEQNLNHDAMYWYRQDPGQGLRLIYYSQIVNDFQKGDIAEGYSVSREKKESFPLTVTSAQKNPTAFYLCASSIPRDNTGELFFGEGSRLTVL.

The chain links TRBV7-3 to TRBJ1-2, with TRBD1 matching over 8 bases. J gave up 4 bases and V 5 bases, and 3 bases lay outside the gene matches. This CDR3 has 13 amino acids. Germline V gene sequence: CDR1 SGHTA, CDR2 FQGTGA. In DNA, the CDR3 is TGTGCCAGCAGCCAAGACAGGGGCTATGGCTACACCTTC. It translates to CASSQDRGYGYTF.

This rearrangement joins TRBV13 to TRBJ2-2; 15 positions agree with TRBD2. The V segment lost 5 bases and the J segment 3 bases; nucleotides outside the gene matches: 10. The germline gives CDR1 PRHDT, CDR2 FYEKMQ (reference sequence). The CDR3 runs 19 residues. CDR3 coding DNA: TGTGCCAGCAGCACGGGACTAGCGGGAGGATTACGGTACACCGGGGAGCTGTTTTTT. Its protein product is CASSTGLAGGLRYTGELFF.

The chain joins TRBV2 to TRBJ2-2; TRBD1 matches at 10 bases. CDR1 and CDR2 (germline): SNHLY, FYNNEI. V lost 1 base and J lost 6; bases outside the gene matches: 2. The CDR3 is 15 amino acids. The CDR3 DNA sequence: TGTGCCAGCAGTGAAGGCGGGACAGGGGCCGGGGAGCTGTTTTTT. This gives the protein CASSEGGTGAGELFF.

The chain employs TRBV10-3 and TRBJ2-1; 9 nucleotides line up with TRBD1. Germline V gives CDR1 ENHRY, CDR2 SYGVKD. J lost 3 bases, V lost 9 bases, and 3 bases had no gene match. The CDR3 covers 13 residues. CDR3 nucleotide sequence: TGTGCCATGCGGGACAGGGTCTACAATGAGCAGTTCTTC. It is translated as CAMRDRVYNEQFF.

This sequence joins TRBV11-2 and TRBJ2-7; D may be TRBD2 (5 bases). CDR3 length: 15 residues. Germline assignment: CDR1 SGHAT and CDR2 FQNNGV. Trimming removed 3 bases at V and 0 bases at J, with 12 bases between. The CDR3 here is CASSLEAASSYEQYF. DNA of the CDR3: TGTGCCAGCAGCTTGGAGGCCGCAAGCTCCTACGAGCAGTACTTC.

The rearrangement links TRBV7-3 to TRBJ2-2; no definite D call. V lost 4 bases and J lost 6, with 12 bases in between. Germline V lookup: CDR1 SGHTA, CDR2 FQGTGA. The CDR3 covers 14 residues. The CDR3: CASSSTPDAGELFF. CDR3 bases: TGTGCCAGCAGCTCGACTCCAGACGCCGGGGAGCTGTTTTTT.

The chain is built from TRBV11-3 and TRBJ2-1; D tentatively fits TRBD1 or TRBD2 (5 bases each). Germline-derived CDR1 and CDR2 are SGHNT and YENEEA. This CDR3 is 13 amino acids long. Trimming shortened V by 5 bases and J by 3 bases, and 8 bases separated the two germline ends. As DNA, the CDR3 is TGTGCCAGCAGCGGGACCTTCTACAATGAGCAGTTCTTC. Translation: CASSGTFYNEQFF.

The chain uses TRBV4-2 and TRBJ1-2; no definite D call. Trimming took off 1 base at V and 4 bases at J, with 16 bases between the two ends. The CDR3 length is 16 residues. Germline V CDR1 and CDR2: LGHNA, YNFKEQ. This chain's CDR3 is CASSQGTADLFYGYTF. In DNA, the CDR3 is TGTGCCAGCAGCCAAGGGACTGCCGATCTCTTCTATGGCTACACCTTC.

The CDR3 here is CATGEGFF. The CDR3 nucleotides read TGTGCTACGGGGGAGGGGTTCTTC. This chain links TRBV7-7 with TRBJ2-1, with TRBD2 matching 7 bases. The CDR3 loop spans 8 amino acids. Germline CDR1 and CDR2: SSHAT and FNYEAQ (reference sequence). Drawing the rest from reference TRBV7-7 and TRBJ2-1, the complete variable domain is GAGVSQSPRYKVTKRGQDVTLRCDPISSHATLYWYQQALGQGPEFLTYFNYEAQPDKSGLPSDRFSAERPEGSISTLTIQRTEQRDSAMYRCATGEGFFGPGTRLTVL.

This chain connects TRBV30 to TRBJ1-3, with no clear D. Trimming took off 3 bases at V and 3 bases at J, with 3 bases between the two ends. The CDR3 sequence is 11 residues long. Germline CDR1 GTSNPN, CDR2 SVGIG (reference sequence). Written as DNA, the CDR3 is TGTGCCTGGAGACATGGAAACACCATATATTTT. It encodes CAWRHGNTIYF.

The chain recombines TRBV5-6 with TRBJ2-1; no firm D call. The germline V gene encodes CDR1 SGHDT and CDR2 YYEEEE. V was trimmed by 4 bases and J by 7 bases, leaving 15 bases between them. CDR3 length equals 14 residues. CDR3 residues: CASSPPFQLNEQFF. CDR3 nucleotides: TGTGCCAGCAGCCCCCCGTTCCAGCTGAATGAGCAGTTCTTC.